A single sample gave rise to the 21 T cell receptor beta chains below, sequenced in a study of shared clonotypes between healthy human individuals. The data were produced by immunoSEQ multiplex PCR, yet TCRdb's version contains in-frame clones alone and is incomplete. The data hold approximately 840,000 clones, with about 96% observed a single time. As defined, naive CD8 cells were CD45RO-negative and positively selected for CCR7, with terminally differentiated effector memory CD45RA+ cells excluded. Input material: naive CD8+ T cells sorted from blood. These receptor sequences come from a man aged 25-40 years in good health.

This rearrangement joins TRBV10-3 to TRBJ2-1; 14 bases match TRBD2. V shed 6 bases, J shed 5 bases, and the junction held 15 bases outside the gene matches. The CDR3 spans 19 residues. Germline V gene sequence: CDR1 ENHRY, CDR2 SYGVKD. The CDR3 region has the DNA TGTGCCATCAGGACCTCCGGGACTAGCGGGAGATTTAAGGACAATGAGCAGTTCTTC. It specifies CAIRTSGTSGRFKDNEQFF.

The genes are TRBV30 and TRBJ2-1, with TRBD1 matching over 7 bases. Germline V gene data show CDR1 as GTSNPN and CDR2 as SVGIG (reference sequence). CDR3 length equals 13 residues. With 1 base clipped from V and 7 bases from J, the junction kept 4 bases outside the gene matches. The CDR3 reads CAWSEAGGNEQFF. CDR3 nucleotides: TGTGCCTGGAGTGAGGCAGGGGGTAATGAGCAGTTCTTC.

The chain employs TRBV6-5 and TRBJ2-2; D unclear. The CDR3 is 15 residues long. The V gene lost 4 bases and the J gene lost 1 base, with 10 bases spanning the gap. Looked up from germline, CDR1 is MNHEY and CDR2 is SVGAGI. The CDR3 region is CASSFNYENTGELFF. The DNA for the CDR3 is TGTGCCAGCAGTTTCAACTATGAGAACACCGGGGAGCTGTTTTTT.

The genes are TRBV10-3 and TRBJ1-5, with D possibly matching TRBD1 (5 bases). The CDR3 extends over 12 amino acids. Germline V gene data show CDR1 as ENHRY and CDR2 as SYGVKD. V dropped 11 bases and J dropped 4 bases, with 12 bases sitting between them. Here the CDR3 reads CAAGWGNQPQHF. The CDR3 DNA reads TGTGCCGCAGGGTGGGGGAATCAGCCCCAGCATTTT.

The gene calls are TRBV4-1 and TRBJ1-1; no reliable D call. The germline gives CDR1 MGHRA, CDR2 YSYEKL. The CDR3 loop spans 15 amino acids. V lost 4 bases to trimming and J lost 0 bases, with 12 bases between them. CDR3 sequence reads: CASSPRFQMNTEAFF. The CDR3 DNA reads TGCGCCAGCAGCCCAAGATTCCAGATGAACACTGAAGCTTTCTTT.

The J gene is TRBJ2-5, the V gene TRBV2, with TRBD1 matching over 7 bases. V was pared by 3 bases and J by 2 bases, with 3 bases of the junction left unmatched. This CDR3 has 14 residues. From germline, CDR1 is SNHLY and CDR2 FYNNEI. The CDR3 DNA sequence: TGTGCCAGCAGTGAGAGGGGACAGCAAGAGACCCAGTACTTC. This translates into CASSERGQQETQYF.

With respect to this clone: Its ends do not fully match the called genes, so a read error is possible. The chain employs TRBV7-7 and TRBJ2-2; TRBD1 matches at 9 bases. CDR3 size: 16 residues. Germline lookup yields CDR1 SSHAT and CDR2 FNYEAQ (reference sequence). The CDR3 is CASSLSGTGFTGELFF. CDR3 bases: TGTGCTAGCAGCTTATCCGGGACAGGGTTCACCGGGGAGCTGTTTTTT.

The CDR3 reads CASSSGGGPSYEQYF. The CDR3 DNA reads TGTGCCAGCAGTTCGGGTGGGGGGCCCTCCTACGAGCAGTACTTC. The chain combines TRBV27 with TRBJ2-7; D assignment may be TRBD1 or TRBD2 (6 bases each). The germline V gene has CDR1 MNHEY and CDR2 SMNVEV (reference sequence). V lost 4 bases, J lost 0 bases, and 13 bases lay in between. The CDR3 length is 15 residues.

The V and J genes are TRBV4-1 and TRBJ2-6; 8 bases fit TRBD1. The germline V gene has CDR1 MGHRA and CDR2 YSYEKL. CDR3 length equals 19 residues. V lost 1 base, J lost 6 bases, and 14 bases stayed unmatched. The CDR3 sequence: CASSQVPGQVVLEANVLTF. The DNA for the CDR3 is TGCGCCAGCAGCCAAGTTCCGGGACAGGTTGTACTAGAGGCCAACGTCCTGACTTTC.

The genes are TRBV7-6 and TRBJ2-7; D not certain. Germline loops: CDR1 SGHVS, CDR2 FNYEAQ. The germline V and J ends were trimmed by 7 bases and 9 bases, with 16 bases remaining between them. The length of the CDR3 is 12 residues. CDR3 DNA: TGTGCCAGCACCTCCCTAGAGGAGAGGCAGTACTTC. The encoded protein is CASTSLEERQYF.

This clone was seen only once. This chain links TRBV7-6 with TRBJ2-5, with D possibly matching TRBD2 (5 bases). Germline V gene lookup returns CDR1 SGHVS and CDR2 FNYEAQ. The CDR3 sequence is 12 residues long. V gave up 7 bases and J gave up 2 bases, with 8 bases separating them. In DNA form, the CDR3 reads TGTGCCAGCAACGGACTTCAAGAGACCCAGTACTTC. This encodes CASNGLQETQYF.

The chain is built from TRBV5-1 and TRBJ2-2, with D uncertain. CDR1 and CDR2 from the germline V gene are SGHRS and YFSETQ. The CDR3 contains 14 residues. The V gene lost 2 bases and the J gene lost 3 bases, with 8 bases spanning the gap. The CDR3 DNA sequence: TGCGCCAGCAGCTTTCCCGACTACACCGGGGAGCTGTTTTTT. Protein sequence: CASSFPDYTGELFF.

The chain carries TRBV4-1 and TRBJ2-7, with 8 bases lining up with TRBD1. The CDR3 runs 14 residues. J was trimmed by 0 bases and V by 5 bases; bases with no gene match: 3. From germline, CDR1 is MGHRA and CDR2 YSYEKL. DNA for the CDR3: TGCGCCAGCAGCTTCGGACAGGGCTCCTACGAGCAGTACTTC. Its protein product is CASSFGQGSYEQYF.

The rearrangement uses TRBV6-5 and TRBJ2-7, with D perhaps TRBD1 or TRBD2 (5 bases each). Germline values: CDR1 MNHEY, CDR2 SVGAGI. With 5 bases removed from V and 3 bases from J, the gap between germline ends came to 17 bases. This CDR3 contains 15 residues. DNA of the CDR3: TGTGCCAGCAGTCCCTCTTGGGGGAACATCTACGAGCAGTACTTC. Its protein is CASSPSWGNIYEQYF.

The J gene is TRBJ2-1, the V gene TRBV4-3; D is possibly TRBD1 (5 bases). Germline values: CDR1 LGHNA, CDR2 YSLEER. The CDR3 length is 15 residues. Trimming removed 0 bases at V and 4 bases at J, with 10 bases between. The CDR3 DNA is TGCGCCAGCAGCCAAGAGGGGCGCCAGTACAATGAGCAGTTCTTC. As protein: CASSQEGRQYNEQFF.

This chain joins TRBV9 and TRBJ2-2; tentative D call: TRBD2 (5 bases). The CDR3 has 15 amino acids. Germline V gives CDR1 SGDLS, CDR2 YYNGEE. Between the trimmed V and J ends, which lost 3 bases and 1 base, there was a span of 10 bases. The CDR3 DNA sequence: TGTGCCAGCAGCGGGAGGACTGAGAACACCGGGGAGCTGTTTTTT. As protein: CASSGRTENTGELFF. The full variable domain, in which reference TRBV9 and TRBJ2-2 provide the parts outside the CDR3, is DSGVTQTPKHLITATGQRVTLRCSPRSGDLSVYWYQQSLDQGLQFLIQYYNGEERAKGNILERFSAQQFPDLHSELNLSSLELGDSALYFCASSGRTENTGELFFGEGSRLTVL.

The chain has TRBV4-1 and TRBJ2-1; the D is unclear. Per the germline V gene, CDR1 is MGHRA and CDR2 is YSYEKL. This CDR3 is built from 13 residues. Trimming cost V 2 bases and J 6 bases, with 8 bases left between them. CDR3 protein: CASSQIVRNEQFF. DNA of the CDR3: TGCGCCAGCAGCCAAATAGTCCGCAATGAGCAGTTCTTC.

This clone was seen only once. This chain joins TRBV7-9 and TRBJ2-1; TRBD1 aligns across 9 bases. After removal of 5 bases from V and 8 bases from J, the junction contained 7 bases not matched to a gene. This CDR3 has 14 amino acids. Germline CDR1 and CDR2: SEHNR and FQNEAQ (reference sequence). The CDR3 nucleotides read TGTGCCAGCAGCCCCGGGACAGGGTTCGATGAGCAGTTCTTC. Translation: CASSPGTGFDEQFF. Using reference TRBV7-9 and TRBJ2-1 for the parts outside the CDR3, the full variable domain is DTGVSQNPRHKITKRGQNVTFRCDPISEHNRLYWYRQTLGQGPEFLTYFQNEAQLEKSRLLSDRFSAERPKGSFSTLEIQRTEQGDSAMYLCASSPGTGFDEQFFGPGTRLTVL.

V usage is TRBV28 and J usage is TRBJ2-7; the D gene could be TRBD1 or TRBD2 (5 bases each). This CDR3 contains 17 residues. V lost 1 base and J lost 7, with 23 bases in between. CDR1 is MDHEN, CDR2 SYDVKM, per germline. The CDR3 nucleotides read TGTGCCAGCAGTTTATCAGGGTATGGGGGATACGAGCTTGAGCAGTACTTC. It is translated as CASSLSGYGGYELEQYF.

The rearrangement joins TRBV27 to TRBJ2-7; 7 nucleotides agree with TRBD2. The CDR3 is 13 residues long. Germline values: CDR1 MNHEY, CDR2 SMNVEV (reference sequence). V was pared by 7 bases and J by 0 bases, with 3 bases of the junction left unmatched. CDR3 sequence: CASIGGSSYEQYF. CDR3 DNA: TGTGCCAGCATCGGGGGGAGCTCCTACGAGCAGTACTTC.

V and J are TRBV7-9 and TRBJ2-1, with D unresolved. Trimming left V 4 bases short and J 2 bases short, with 3 bases between. The CDR3 extends over 12 amino acids. Germline V gene lookup returns CDR1 SEHNR and CDR2 FQNEAQ (reference sequence). The CDR3 loop is CASSWTYNEQFF. The CDR3 DNA reads as TGTGCCAGCAGCTGGACCTACAATGAGCAGTTCTTC.